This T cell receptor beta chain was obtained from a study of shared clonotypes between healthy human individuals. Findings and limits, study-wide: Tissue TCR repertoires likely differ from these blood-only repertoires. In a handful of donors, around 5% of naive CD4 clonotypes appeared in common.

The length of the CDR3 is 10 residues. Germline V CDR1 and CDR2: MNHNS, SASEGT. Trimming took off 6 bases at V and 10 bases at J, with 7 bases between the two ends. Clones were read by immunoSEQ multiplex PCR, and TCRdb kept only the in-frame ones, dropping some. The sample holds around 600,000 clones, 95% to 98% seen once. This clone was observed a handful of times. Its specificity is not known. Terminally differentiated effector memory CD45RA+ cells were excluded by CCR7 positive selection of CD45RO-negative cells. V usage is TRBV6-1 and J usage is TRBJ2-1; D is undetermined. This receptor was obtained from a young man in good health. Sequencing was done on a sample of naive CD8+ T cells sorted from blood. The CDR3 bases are TGTGCCAGCAGCGTACAAGAGCAGTTCTTC. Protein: CASSVQEQFF.